This is a list of T cell receptor beta chains from one sample in a study of blood T cell repertoires in COVID-19. The table came from immunoSEQ multiplex PCR; TCRdb's copy has only in-frame clones and leaves some out. Here the sample spans about 220,000 clones, roughly 90% being singletons. The specimen sequenced was PBMCs or T cells enriched from blood (not recorded which). These receptors were obtained from a woman in her thirties or forties with acute COVID-19. CDR3s include the opening cysteine and the closing phenylalanine or tryptophan. A D gene is named only where the DNA matches it firmly. Rows give clone size only sometimes, using once, few, many, or a class for an expanded clone.

D gene: TRBD1; V gene: TRBV13; J gene: TRBJ1-6; clone size: .; CDR3 DNA: TGTGCCAGCAGCTTAGGATCAGGGGGCAATAATTCACCCCTCCACTTT; CDR3 protein: CASSLGSGGNNSPLHF
D gene: .; V gene: TRBV6-5; J gene: TRBJ1-3; clone size: .; CDR3 DNA: TGTGCCAGCAGCCACCGACGGACTTCTGGAAACACCATATATTTT; CDR3 protein: CASSHRRTSGNTIYF
D gene: .; V gene: TRBV28; J gene: TRBJ1-1; clone size: .; CDR3 DNA: TGTGCCAGCATGGGAGGGACACTGAACACTGAAGCTTTCTTT; CDR3 protein: CASMGGTLNTEAFF
D gene: .; V gene: TRBV4-3; J gene: TRBJ1-1; clone size: .; CDR3 DNA: TGCGCCAGCAGCCGCAATATTGCGGGGGGCCCAGCTTTCTTT; CDR3 protein: CASSRNIAGGPAFF
D gene: .; V gene: TRBV7-5; J gene: TRBJ1-2; clone size: .; CDR3 DNA: TGTGTCAGAAGCTTGACAGGGAGAGTGTACTATGGCTACACCTTC; CDR3 protein: CVRSLTGRVYYGYTF
D gene: TRBD1; V gene: TRBV2; J gene: TRBJ1-1; clone size: .; CDR3 DNA: TGTGCCAGCAGTGGTCCCGGGACAGCTAACACTGAAGCTTTCTTT; CDR3 protein: CASSGPGTANTEAFF
D gene: .; V gene: TRBV18; J gene: TRBJ1-1; clone size: .; CDR3 DNA: TGTGCCAGCTCACCGGGCGCTGAAGCTTTCTTT; CDR3 protein: CASSPGAEAFF
D gene: .; V gene: TRBV14; J gene: TRBJ1-1; clone size: once; CDR3 DNA: TGTGCCAGCAGCCAAGATCGGTACCTGGCACGGACTCCCACTGAAGCTTTCTTT; CDR3 protein: CASSQDRYLARTPTEAFF
D gene: .; V gene: TRBV6-5; J gene: TRBJ1-1; clone size: .; CDR3 DNA: TGTGCCAGCAGTATAAACACGGGAGGTAGAGCTTTCTTT; CDR3 protein: CASSINTGGRAFF
D gene: .; V gene: TRBV7-3; J gene: TRBJ2-1; clone size: .; CDR3 DNA: TGTGCCAGCAGCTTACGGGGGTCTGAGCAGTTCTTC; CDR3 protein: CASSLRGSEQFF
D gene: .; V gene: TRBV10-3; J gene: TRBJ2-7; clone size: once; CDR3 DNA: TGTGCCATCAGCGACGGAACCTCGAGGTCCTACGAGCAGTACTTC; CDR3 protein: CAISDGTSRSYEQYF
D gene: .; V gene: TRBV6-2/TRBV6-3; J gene: TRBJ2-3; clone size: .; CDR3 DNA: TGTGCCAGCAGTTACCCAGTAGATACGCAGTATTTT; CDR3 protein: CASSYPVDTQYF
D gene: TRBD1; V gene: TRBV2; J gene: TRBJ1-5; clone size: .; CDR3 DNA: TGTGCCAGCAGTGCCGGACGGACAGGGGAGAGTCAGCCCCAGCATTTT; CDR3 protein: CASSAGRTGESQPQHF
D gene: TRBD1; V gene: TRBV3-1/TRBV3-2; J gene: TRBJ1-1; clone size: .; CDR3 DNA: TGTGCCAGCAGCCAATTTCTGTTACAGGGGGAGGCTGAAGCTTTCTTT; CDR3 protein: CASSQFLLQGEAEAFF
D gene: TRBD1; V gene: TRBV4-1; J gene: TRBJ1-1; clone size: .; CDR3 DNA: TGCGCCAGCAGCCAATATATACAGGGGATGATGAACACTGAAGCTTTCTTT; CDR3 protein: CASSQYIQGMMNTEAFF
D gene: .; V gene: TRBV6-5; J gene: TRBJ1-5; clone size: .; CDR3 DNA: TGTGCCAGCAGTTCTGCCAGGGGCGGTCAGCCCCAGCATTTT; CDR3 protein: CASSSARGGQPQHF
D gene: .; V gene: TRBV29-1; J gene: TRBJ1-1; clone size: .; CDR3 DNA: TGCAGCGTGGGGGGGGGCGCGGTGAACACTGAAGCTTTCTTT; CDR3 protein: CSVGGGAVNTEAFF
D gene: TRBD2; V gene: TRBV7-6; J gene: TRBJ2-5; clone size: .; CDR3 DNA: TGTGCCAGCAGCCTCATACGAGCGGGGAGATCTCAAGAGACCCAGTACTTC; CDR3 protein: CASSLIRAGRSQETQYF
D gene: .; V gene: TRBV6-5; J gene: TRBJ1-1; clone size: .; CDR3 DNA: TGTGCCAGCAGAGAGACAGAGAACACTGAAGCTTTCTTT; CDR3 protein: CASRETENTEAFF
D gene: .; V gene: TRBV21-1; J gene: TRBJ1-4; clone size: .; CDR3 DNA: TGTGCCAGCAGCAAAGGGCCCGGGACACTCGTTAATGAAAAACTGTTTTTT; CDR3 protein: CASSKGPGTLVNEKLFF
D gene: TRBD1; V gene: TRBV24-1; J gene: TRBJ1-1; clone size: .; CDR3 DNA: TGTGCCACCAGTGGGACAGGGCCGACCGTCACTGAAGCTTTCTTT; CDR3 protein: CATSGTGPTVTEAFF
D gene: .; V gene: TRBV2; J gene: TRBJ1-1; clone size: .; CDR3 DNA: TGTGCCAGCAGTGAAGTGTCACCGGACACTGAAGCTTTCTTT; CDR3 protein: CASSEVSPDTEAFF
D gene: .; V gene: TRBV9; J gene: TRBJ1-3; clone size: .; CDR3 DNA: TGTGCCAGCAGCGTAGACGGTCAGGGGGGAAACACCATATATTTT; CDR3 protein: CASSVDGQGGNTIYF
D gene: TRBD2; V gene: TRBV3-1/TRBV3-2; J gene: TRBJ2-1; clone size: .; CDR3 DNA: TGTGCCAGCAGCCACCTAGCGGGGGAGACCCCCTACAATGAGCAGTTCTTC; CDR3 protein: CASSHLAGETPYNEQFF
D gene: .; V gene: TRBV2; J gene: TRBJ2-5; clone size: .; CDR3 DNA: TGTGCCAGCAGTGATAGGGGCCTCAGGGTGGAGACCCAGTACTTC; CDR3 protein: CASSDRGLRVETQYF
D gene: .; V gene: TRBV24-1; J gene: TRBJ2-7; clone size: .; CDR3 DNA: TGTGCCACCAGTGCTTCAGGGGACGAGCAGTACTTC; CDR3 protein: CATSASGDEQYF
D gene: .; V gene: TRBV5-1; J gene: TRBJ2-1; clone size: .; CDR3 DNA: TGCGCCAGCAGCTTGGATCCTAGTACCTACAATGAGCAGTTCTTC; CDR3 protein: CASSLDPSTYNEQFF
D gene: .; V gene: TRBV4-1; J gene: TRBJ1-6; clone size: .; CDR3 DNA: TGCGCCAGCAGCCAGGTGGTACAGGACCCCTTATCGGCTCCCCTCCACTTT; CDR3 protein: CASSQVVQDPLSAPLHF
D gene: .; V gene: TRBV2; J gene: TRBJ2-6; clone size: .; CDR3 DNA: TGTGCCAGCAGTGAAATGGGCACAGCTGGGGCCAACGTCCTGACTTTC; CDR3 protein: CASSEMGTAGANVLTF